What follows is one TCR beta chain and its context. Its matching antigen is unknown. Unmatched junction bases numbered 6, after V lost 4 bases and J lost 8 bases. From germline, CDR1 is KGHSH and CDR2 LQKENI. This CDR3 has 14 residues. This sample stems from a study of T cell responses to AZD1222 COVID-19 vaccine. Study-wide results and limits: Females outnumbered males among donors, who were mostly white British; clonal diversity was possibly underestimated. Researchers took repertoire samples only after the peak T cell response had come. Dominant at 160-218 and 743-854, vaccine-associated CD4 TCRs also spanned spike.

Here immunoSEQ multiplex PCR was the method, and the copy in TCRdb shows in-frame clones only, minus some. This sample has 120,000 or so clones; 70% to 90% occur once, and the top ten carry roughly 3%. The specimen was peripheral blood, collected on day 0 of AZD1222 vaccination. This chain connects TRBV18 to TRBJ1-1, with TRBD1 identical over 11 bases. This receptor was taken from an adult in good health. CDR3 sequence reads: CASSQGQGVWEAFF. CDR3 coding DNA: TGTGCCAGCTCACAGGGACAGGGGGTTTGGGAAGCTTTCTTT. Complete variable domain (other parts from reference TRBV18 and TRBJ1-1): NAGVMQNPRHLVRRRGQEARLRCSPMKGHSHVYWYRQLPEEGLKFMVYLQKENIIDESGMPKERFSAEFPKEGPSILRIQQVVRGDSAAYFCASSQGQGVWEAFFGQGTRLTVV.